These 16 T cell receptor beta chains originate from one sample sequenced in a study of control samples from healthy donors and cancer patients. The protocol was immunoSEQ multiplex PCR, while the TCRdb copy is restricted to in-frame clones and leaves out a portion. The table includes 200,000 to 250,000 clones, 85% to 95% detected once. Sequencing input: blood. The receptors derive from a man aged 45-65 years in good health.

The genes are TRBV2 and TRBJ2-7; TRBD2 might be the D (6 bases). Trimming cost V 3 bases and J 0 bases, with 9 bases left between them. There are 14 residues in the CDR3. Per germline, CDR1 SNHLY and CDR2 FYNNEI. The CDR3 region is CASSERRVSYEQYF. CDR3 coding DNA: TGTGCCAGCAGTGAGCGGAGGGTCTCCTACGAGCAGTACTTC.

The chain has TRBV5-1 and TRBJ2-2; 7 nucleotides line up with TRBD1. V lost 3 bases, J lost 9 bases, and 8 bases stayed unmatched. The CDR3 has 14 residues. From germline, CDR1 is SGHRS and CDR2 YFSETQ. The CDR3 DNA sequence: TGCGCCAGCAGCTCCCGGGACAGTTCCCGGGAGCTGTTTTTT. Its protein is CASSSRDSSRELFF.

The J gene is TRBJ1-4, the V gene TRBV5-6; D is perhaps TRBD1 (5 bases). The germline V gene has CDR1 SGHDT and CDR2 YYEEEE. With 3 bases removed from V and 8 bases from J, the gap between germline ends came to 17 bases. The CDR3 contains 15 residues. As DNA, the CDR3 is TGTGCCAGCAGCTCCTACTCGGGGGGAGGGGAAAAACTGTTTTTT. This translates into CASSSYSGGGEKLFF.

Notes on this clone: Distinct nucleotide sequences in the sample also encode this CDR3. V and J are TRBV7-9 and TRBJ1-5; D is unresolved. Trimming left V 1 base short and J 7 bases short, with 5 bases between. Germline lookup yields CDR1 SEHNR and CDR2 FQNEAQ (reference sequence). The CDR3 is 12 residues long. CDR3 in amino acids: CASSLETQPQHF. DNA of the CDR3: TGTGCCAGCAGCTTAGAGACGCAGCCCCAGCATTTT. Supplemented by reference TRBV7-9 and TRBJ1-5, the full variable domain reads DTGVSQNPRHKITKRGQNVTFRCDPISEHNRLYWYRQTLGQGPEFLTYFQNEAQLEKSRLLSDRFSAERPKGSFSTLEIQRTEQGDSAMYLCASSLETQPQHFGDGTRLSIL.

This sequence joins TRBV27 and TRBJ1-2, with D unclear. CDR3 length: 15 amino acids. Germline CDR1 and CDR2: MNHEY and SMNVEV (reference sequence). V was trimmed by 1 base and J by 4 bases, leaving 13 bases between them. CDR3 nucleotide sequence: TGTGCCAGCAGTTTATACCCCCTTGGGAGCTATGGCTACACCTTC. This codes for CASSLYPLGSYGYTF.

The rearrangement links TRBV28 to TRBJ2-3, with a weak D call TRBD2 (7 bases). Germline V gene sequence: CDR1 MDHEN, CDR2 SYDVKM. The CDR3 is 14 residues long. Trimming took off 8 bases at V and 5 bases at J, with 17 bases between the two ends. The CDR3 DNA sequence: TGTGCCAGCCTTCCTGCGGGGGCAGAAGATACGCAGTATTTT. This translates into CASLPAGAEDTQYF. The full variable domain, completed using reference TRBV28 and TRBJ2-3, is DVKVTQSSRYLVKRTGEKVFLECVQDMDHENMFWYRQDPGLGLRLIYFSYDVKMKEKGDIPEGYSVSREKKERFSLILESASTNQTSMYLCASLPAGAEDTQYFGPGTRLTVL.

The chain carries TRBV5-1 and TRBJ1-1, with 7 nucleotides matching TRBD1. The germline gives CDR1 SGHRS, CDR2 YFSETQ. The V gene end was trimmed by 5 bases and the J gene end by 1 base; junction bases not matched to a gene: 2. The CDR3 sequence is 13 residues long. Written as DNA, the CDR3 is TGCGCCAGCAGAGGACAGGAGAACACTGAAGCTTTCTTT. This sequence encodes CASRGQENTEAFF.

The DNA for the CDR3 is TGTGCCAGCAGTTCCCGGACAGAGGCGAACTATGGCTACACCTTC. Translation: CASSSRTEANYGYTF. This rearrangement joins TRBV28 to TRBJ1-2; D perhaps matches TRBD1 (6 bases). The CDR3 runs 15 residues. The germline V gene has CDR1 MDHEN and CDR2 SYDVKM. V was cut by 4 bases and J by 2 bases, with 14 bases left in between.

The CDR3 here is CATSEGQGRAGELFF. DNA for the CDR3: TGTGCCACCAGTGAAGGACAGGGTCGGGCCGGGGAGCTGTTTTTT. The J gene is TRBJ2-2, the V gene TRBV24-1, with 8 nucleotides matching TRBD1. Germline CDR1 is KGHDR and CDR2 is SFDVKD. CDR3 size: 15 residues. J lost 6 bases, V lost 4 bases, and 6 bases had no gene match.

V usage is TRBV2 and J usage is TRBJ2-5; 8 bases align to TRBD1. CDR1 SNHLY and CDR2 FYNNEI come from the germline V gene. The V gene end was trimmed by 6 bases and the J gene end by 5 bases; junction bases not matched to a gene: 8. The CDR3 loop spans 14 amino acids. The chain's CDR3 is CASSGSGGSETQYF. DNA of the CDR3: TGTGCCAGCAGCGGGTCAGGGGGCTCGGAGACCCAGTACTTC.

The rearrangement links TRBV2 to TRBJ2-1; D is possibly TRBD1 (6 bases). The CDR3 spans 15 residues. Trimming took off 6 bases at V and 6 bases at J, with 18 bases between the two ends. CDR1 and CDR2 (germline): SNHLY, FYNNEI. The CDR3 nucleotides read TGTGCCAGCAGACCACTACAGGGTTTTATCAATGAGCAGTTCTTC. As protein: CASRPLQGFINEQFF.

This chain links TRBV6-5 with TRBJ2-5, with TRBD1 matching over 7 bases. CDR1 is MNHEY, CDR2 SVGAGI, per germline. This CDR3 has 14 amino acids. V was pared by 9 bases and J by 3 bases, with 10 bases of the junction left unmatched. CDR3 bases: TGTGCCAGTAAAAGGGACAGAAACAAAGAGACCCAGTACTTC. Amino acids: CASKRDRNKETQYF.

The CDR3 here is CASSLTGANEQFF. In DNA form, the CDR3 reads TGTGCCAGCAGCTTAACAGGGGCCAATGAGCAGTTCTTC. V is TRBV7-3 and J is TRBJ2-1; a weak D match, TRBD1 (5 bases). The V gene's germline CDR1 is SGHTA and CDR2 FQGTGA. The CDR3 covers 13 residues. V lost 0 bases, J lost 6 bases, and 6 bases lay in between. Full variable domain (remainder filled in from reference TRBV7-3 and TRBJ2-1): GAGVSQTPSNKVTEKGKYVELRCDPISGHTALYWYRQSLGQGPEFLIYFQGTGAADDSGLPNDRFFAVRPEGSVSTLKIQRTERGDSAVYLCASSLTGANEQFFGPGTRLTVL.

This clone is a singleton in its sample. This rearrangement joins TRBV12-3 or TRBV12-4 to TRBJ1-2; 8 positions match TRBD1. J lost 5 bases, V lost 6 bases, and 2 bases had no gene match. This CDR3 contains 12 residues. CDR3 nucleotides: TGTGCCAGCAGCACAGGGGGTTATGGCTACACCTTC. This codes for CASSTGGYGYTF.

This rearrangement joins TRBV3-1 (or the pseudogene TRBV3-2) to TRBJ1-1; TRBD1 agrees at 9 bases. This CDR3 has 14 residues. J lost 6 bases, V lost 0 bases, and 2 bases had no gene match. From germline, CDR1 is LGHDT and CDR2 YNNKEL (reference sequence). The CDR3 region has the DNA TGTGCCAGCAGCCAAGAGGACAGGGGCTCTGAAGCTTTCTTT. Translation: CASSQEDRGSEAFF.

This clone came up once. This chain uses TRBV6-9 with TRBJ1-5; 9 bases are shared with TRBD1. Looked up from germline, CDR1 is MNHGY and CDR2 is SVAAGI. This CDR3 spans 16 amino acids. V was clipped by 3 bases and J by 4 bases; unmatched bases: 7. The CDR3: CASSYPGQGKNQPQHF. In DNA, the CDR3 is TGTGCCAGCAGTTACCCGGGACAGGGAAAAAATCAGCCCCAGCATTTT.